This is a list of T cell receptor beta chains from one sample in a study of cytomegalovirus exposure and HLA in healthy donors. TCRdb's table, derived via immunoSEQ multiplex PCR, lists solely in-frame clones and lacks some. The data contain roughly 140,000 clones, around 80% of them seen just once; the ten biggest clones take up under 10%. The specimen sequenced was PBMCs. The source of these receptors is an older woman in good health and CMV-seropositive. Both conserved end residues are part of each CDR3. The D gene is left open where the match is weak. A clone size is listed for some rows: how often the clone was seen (once, few, many), or a class if it is expanded.

j_call d_call clone_size v_call cdr3_aa cdr3_nt
TRBJ2-1 TRBD1 NA TRBV9 CASSAGTGGFNEQFF TGTGCCAGCAGCGCGGGGACAGGGGGCTTCAATGAGCAGTTCTTC
TRBJ2-2 TRBD2 NA TRBV15 CATSRAGLAGGRGTGELFF TGTGCCACCAGCAGAGCTGGGCTAGCGGGAGGTCGGGGAACCGGGGAGCTGTTTTTT
TRBJ2-1 TRBD1 NA TRBV6-5 CASSYGRQGLNEQFF TGTGCCAGCAGTTACGGCCGACAGGGGCTTAATGAGCAGTTCTTC
TRBJ2-3 NA NA TRBV28 CASSENVDADTQYF TGTGCCAGCAGCGAAAACGTAGATGCAGATACGCAGTATTTT
TRBJ1-2 NA NA TRBV28 CASSLQSYYGYTF TGTGCCAGCAGTCTACAGAGTTACTATGGCTACACCTTC
TRBJ2-1 NA NA TRBV7-2 CASSPQGAGRGGNEQFF TGTGCCAGCAGCCCTCAGGGCGCGGGAAGGGGGGGTAATGAGCAGTTCTTC
TRBJ2-2 NA once TRBV7-3 CASSLYGVGELFF TGTGCCAGCAGCTTATACGGGGTCGGGGAGCTGTTTTTT
TRBJ1-5 NA once TRBV10-3 CAISPLAVGIGNQPQHF TGTGCCATCAGCCCTCTTGCGGTTGGTATTGGAAATCAGCCCCAGCATTTT
TRBJ2-1 NA once TRBV6-5 CATAGEQFF TGCGCCACCGCGGGGGAGCAGTTCTTC
TRBJ2-7 NA NA TRBV29-1 CSVEVSYEQYF TGCAGCGTTGAAGTGAGTTACGAGCAGTACTTC
TRBJ2-4 TRBD1 NA TRBV5-4 CASSLISEGAAKNIQYF TGTGCCAGCAGCCTGATTAGCGAGGGGGCGGCCAAAAACATTCAGTACTTC
TRBJ1-4 NA few TRBV6-6 CASSYPPSNEKLFF TGTGCCAGCAGTTACCCCCCTTCTAATGAAAAACTGTTTTTT
TRBJ2-7 TRBD2 NA TRBV7-6 CASSLARGRGVLEQYF TGTGCCAGCAGCCTAGCTAGAGGGAGGGGAGTCCTAGAGCAGTACTTC
TRBJ2-4 TRBD2 NA TRBV7-2 CASSLWGRENIQYF TGTGCCAGCAGCTTATGGGGGAGGGAAAACATTCAGTACTTC
TRBJ2-2 NA NA TRBV7-2 CASSPAGINTGELFF TGTGCCAGCAGCCCAGCAGGGATTAACACCGGGGAGCTGTTTTTT
TRBJ2-7 NA NA TRBV6-6 CASRTSGVSEQYF TGTGCCAGCAGAACGTCGGGAGTAAGTGAGCAGTACTTC
TRBJ2-7 NA once TRBV27 CASSLRAGLYEQYF TGTGCCAGCAGTTTGAGGGCCGGACTTTACGAGCAGTACTTC
TRBJ1-5 NA NA TRBV30 CAWPSRDINQPQHF TGTGCCTGGCCCTCAAGAGACATCAATCAGCCCCAGCATTTT
TRBJ2-3 NA NA TRBV28 CASSFLGSGRSTDTQYF TGTGCCAGCAGTTTTCTAGGTAGCGGAAGGAGCACAGATACGCAGTATTTT
TRBJ2-1 TRBD2 once TRBV19 CASSRSGLAPYNEQFF TGTGCCAGTAGTCGTTCGGGACTAGCTCCTTACAATGAGCAGTTCTTC
TRBJ2-3 TRBD2 NA TRBV6-1 CASSAFSGSDTQYF TGTGCCAGCAGTGCCTTTAGCGGGAGTGATACGCAGTATTTT
TRBJ1-1 TRBD1 NA TRBV27 CASTLDREGSTEAFF TGTGCCAGCACCCTGGACAGGGAAGGAAGCACTGAAGCTTTCTTT
TRBJ1-2 NA once TRBV4-2 CASSQGQFYGYTF TGTGCCAGCAGCCAAGGCCAGTTCTATGGCTACACCTTC
TRBJ2-3 NA NA TRBV5-6 CASSFGLGNTDTQYF TGTGCCAGCAGCTTTGGACTCGGCAACACAGATACGCAGTATTTT
TRBJ2-7 NA NA TRBV30 CAWRGGNYEQYF TGTGCCTGGAGGGGGGGAAACTACGAGCAGTACTTC
TRBJ1-4 TRBD1 NA TRBV19 CASTDRGRTHEKLFF TGTGCCAGTACGGACAGGGGGCGAACTCATGAAAAACTGTTTTTT
TRBJ2-7 NA NA TRBV4-2 CARMHRVTYEQYF TGTGCCAGGATGCACAGGGTAACCTACGAGCAGTACTTC
TRBJ2-3 NA NA TRBV7-2 CASSLGSGWDTDTQYF TGTGCCAGCAGCTTAGGGAGCGGGTGGGACACAGATACGCAGTATTTT
TRBJ2-7 TRBD1 NA TRBV11-2 CASSSGGGTGGPLGQYF TGTGCCAGCAGCTCAGGGGGGGGAACAGGGGGCCCCCTTGGGCAGTACTTC
TRBJ2-7 NA NA TRBV5-5 CASSLGALGGEQYF TGTGCCAGCAGCTTGGGAGCGCTGGGTGGGGAGCAGTACTTC
TRBJ1-1 TRBD1 few TRBV7-3 CASSLIPGGRGTEAFF TGTGCCAGCAGCTTAATCCCAGGGGGCAGAGGGACTGAAGCTTTCTTT
TRBJ2-7 TRBD1 NA TRBV29-1 CSVAPGQGIYEQYF TGCAGCGTTGCTCCGGGACAGGGGATTTACGAGCAGTACTTC
TRBJ2-1 NA once TRBV27 CASSLTFGGTPFDNEQFF TGTGCCAGCAGTTTAACTTTTGGCGGGACCCCTTTCGACAATGAGCAGTTCTTC
TRBJ1-3 NA NA TRBV5-1 CASTRDFGAGNTIYF TGCGCCAGCACCAGGGACTTTGGTGCTGGAAACACCATATATTTT
TRBJ2-7 NA few TRBV18 CASQGEGREQYF TGTGCCAGCCAGGGTGAAGGGCGCGAGCAGTACTTC
TRBJ1-1 NA NA TRBV18 CASSPSQGFDTEAFF TGTGCCAGCTCACCCTCCCAGGGTTTCGACACTGAAGCTTTCTTT
TRBJ2-1 NA NA TRBV1 CTSSLKIGNEQFF TGCACCAGCAGCCTGAAGATCGGCAATGAGCAGTTCTTC